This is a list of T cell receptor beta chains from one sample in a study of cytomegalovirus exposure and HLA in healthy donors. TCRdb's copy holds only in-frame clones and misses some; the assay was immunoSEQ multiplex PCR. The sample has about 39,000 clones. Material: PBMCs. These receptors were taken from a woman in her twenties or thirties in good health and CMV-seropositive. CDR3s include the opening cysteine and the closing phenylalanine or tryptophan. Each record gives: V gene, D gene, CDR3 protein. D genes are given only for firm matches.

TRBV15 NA CATSSYRALKSPLHF
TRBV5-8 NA CASSLTQNTEAFF
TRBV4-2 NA CASSQEWAFENSPLHF
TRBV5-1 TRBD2 CASSLAAASGAHSYNEQFF
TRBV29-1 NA CSVERNTEAFF
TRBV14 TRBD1 CASSPTGGYGYTF
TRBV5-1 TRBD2 CASSFLAGNGKTQYF
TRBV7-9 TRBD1 CASSPTGVQSPLHF
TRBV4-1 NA CASSPGVTIYF
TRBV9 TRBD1 CASSVVRDRVGETQYF
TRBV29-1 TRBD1 CSVENIRDSSYEQYF
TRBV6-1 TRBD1 CASSEQPPWTGGRNTEAFF
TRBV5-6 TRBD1 CASSRDSPDAYTF
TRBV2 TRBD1 CASTFGQGAQPQHF
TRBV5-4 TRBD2 CASSPPSGAGETQYF
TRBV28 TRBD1 CASAGGFYEQYF
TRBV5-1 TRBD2 CASSLAGGHDVTYEQYF
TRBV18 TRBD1 CASSPDRGWDTGELFF
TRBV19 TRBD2 CASRRLAGNEQFF